Listed below are T cell receptor beta chains from one sample, sequenced in a study of beta chain features in type 1 diabetes. Only in-frame clones appear in the TCRdb table, and some are missing; sequencing was by immunoSEQ multiplex PCR. The sample comprises some 350,000 clones, about 13% of which are singletons, and 0.015% rests with the top ten. Sequencing was done on a sample of naive CD4+ T cells from blood. These receptors were obtained from a young woman with type 1 diabetes. Both conserved end residues are trimmed from each CDR3.

j_gene | v_gene | CDR3aa
TRBJ2-3 | TRBV11-3 | ASTPGDSTDTQY
TRBJ2-7 | TRBV9 | ASSHQAEGSYEQY
TRBJ2-1 | TRBV27 | ASSPVWPPTYNEQF
TRBJ2-5 | TRBV11-3 | ASSPRDGSQETQY
TRBJ2-2 | TRBV7-8 | ASSSTSAGELF
TRBJ2-7 | TRBV18 | ASSYLRQGGSYEQY
TRBJ2-5 | TRBV27 | ASSGDRHQETQY
TRBJ2-1 | TRBV5-4 | ASSLGVAVALSYNEQF
TRBJ2-6 | TRBV10-3 | AISESQGTGANVLT
TRBJ1-2 | TRBV5-1 | ASSSNSYGYT
TRBJ1-2 | TRBV11-3 | ASSPKGDPYGYT
TRBJ2-5 | TRBV7-2 | ASSPRQGQETQY
TRBJ2-5 | TRBV15 | ATSRDRQGSHAETQY
TRBJ2-1 | TRBV5-4 | ASSLAYSYNEQF
TRBJ1-1 | TRBV9 | ASSVDSRNTEAF
TRBJ2-3 | TRBV28 | ASSAVTDTQY
TRBJ2-1 | TRBV7-2 | ASSSLSGTRYNEQF
TRBJ2-3 | TRBV2 | ASSDFATDTQY
TRBJ2-7 | TRBV13 | ASSSTLGPSRD
TRBJ2-3 | TRBV29-1 | SARDAQGFPDTQY
TRBJ2-2 | TRBV11-2 | ASSPRTSGNTGELF
TRBJ2-7 | TRBV5-1 | ASSLTSGSSYEQY
TRBJ2-5 | TRBV29-1 | SVDSSGSRETQY
TRBJ2-2 | TRBV19 | ASSVGLAGVPGELF
TRBJ2-3 | TRBV5-1 | ASSLRSSGRSDTQY
TRBJ2-1 | TRBV9 | ASSVTSGSYNEQF
TRBJ2-5 | TRBV30 | ALGGETQY
TRBJ2-3 | TRBV9 | ASSVIALGTDTQY
TRBJ2-1 | TRBV5-1 | ASSLALARSNEQF
TRBJ1-1 | TRBV15 | ATSRDGGAMNTEAF
TRBJ1-1 | TRBV29-1 | SVVRGVSQAAF
TRBJ2-2 | TRBV6-5 | ASRPRLGGTGELF
TRBJ2-5 | TRBV2 | ASSPPLGLPGHETQY